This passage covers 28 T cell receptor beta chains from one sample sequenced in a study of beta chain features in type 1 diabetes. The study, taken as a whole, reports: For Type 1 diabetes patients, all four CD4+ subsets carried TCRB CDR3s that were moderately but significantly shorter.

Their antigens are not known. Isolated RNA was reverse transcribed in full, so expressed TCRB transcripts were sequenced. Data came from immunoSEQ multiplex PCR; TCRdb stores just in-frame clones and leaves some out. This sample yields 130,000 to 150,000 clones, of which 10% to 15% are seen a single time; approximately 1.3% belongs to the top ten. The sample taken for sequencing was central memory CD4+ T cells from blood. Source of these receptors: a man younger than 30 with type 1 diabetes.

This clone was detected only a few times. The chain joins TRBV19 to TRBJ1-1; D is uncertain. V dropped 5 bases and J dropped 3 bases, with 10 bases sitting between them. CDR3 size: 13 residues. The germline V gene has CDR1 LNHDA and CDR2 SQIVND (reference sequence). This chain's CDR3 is CASSFNLDTEAFF. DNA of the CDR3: TGTGCCAGTAGTTTTAATTTGGACACTGAAGCTTTCTTT.

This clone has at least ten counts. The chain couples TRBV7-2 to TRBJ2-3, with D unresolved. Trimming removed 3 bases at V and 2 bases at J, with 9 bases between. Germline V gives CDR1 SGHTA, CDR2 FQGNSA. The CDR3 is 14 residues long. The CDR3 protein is CASSLAGITDTQYF. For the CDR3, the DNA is TGTGCCAGCAGCTTGGCAGGAATCACAGATACGCAGTATTTT.

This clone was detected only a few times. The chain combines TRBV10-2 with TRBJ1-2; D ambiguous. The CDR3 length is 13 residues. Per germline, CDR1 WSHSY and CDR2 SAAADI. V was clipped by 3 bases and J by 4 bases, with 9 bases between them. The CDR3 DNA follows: TGCGCCAGCAGTGAAGGGAAGTTCTATGGCTACACCTTC. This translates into CASSEGKFYGYTF.

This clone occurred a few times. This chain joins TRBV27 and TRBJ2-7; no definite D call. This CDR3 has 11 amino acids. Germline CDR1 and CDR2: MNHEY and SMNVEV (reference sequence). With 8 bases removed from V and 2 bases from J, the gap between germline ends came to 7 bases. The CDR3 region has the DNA TGTGCCAGCGGCGAGACCTACGAGCAGTACTTC. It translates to CASGETYEQYF.

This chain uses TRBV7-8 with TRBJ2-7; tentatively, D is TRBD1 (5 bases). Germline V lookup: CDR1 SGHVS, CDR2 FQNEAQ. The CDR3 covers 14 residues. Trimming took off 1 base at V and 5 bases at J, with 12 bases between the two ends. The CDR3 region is CASSLETGLHEQYF. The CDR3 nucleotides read TGTGCCAGCAGCTTAGAAACAGGTTTACACGAGCAGTACTTC.

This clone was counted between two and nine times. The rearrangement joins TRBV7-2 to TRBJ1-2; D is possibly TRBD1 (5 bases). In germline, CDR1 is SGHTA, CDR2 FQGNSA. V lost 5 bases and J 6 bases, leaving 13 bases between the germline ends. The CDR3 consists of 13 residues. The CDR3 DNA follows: TGTGCCAGCAGCCCGGGACCAAGCGATGGCTACACCTTC. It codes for CASSPGPSDGYTF.

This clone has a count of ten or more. Here the CDR3 DNA reads TGTGCCAGCAGCGCCCAAGGGACGCGTGAGAATGGCTACACCTTC. Translating it yields CASSAQGTRENGYTF. The rearrangement joins TRBV9 to TRBJ1-2, with a tentative D call TRBD1 (5 bases). Germline loops: CDR1 SGDLS, CDR2 YYNGEE. The CDR3 spans 15 residues. The V and J ends lost 3 bases and 6 bases respectively, with 18 bases between them.

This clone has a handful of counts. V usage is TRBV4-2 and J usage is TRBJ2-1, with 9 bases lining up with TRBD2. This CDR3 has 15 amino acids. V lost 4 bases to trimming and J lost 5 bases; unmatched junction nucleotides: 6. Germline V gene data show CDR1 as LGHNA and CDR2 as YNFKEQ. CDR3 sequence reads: CASSPASGVNNEQFF. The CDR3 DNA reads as TGTGCCAGCAGCCCCGCTAGCGGGGTAAACAATGAGCAGTTCTTC.

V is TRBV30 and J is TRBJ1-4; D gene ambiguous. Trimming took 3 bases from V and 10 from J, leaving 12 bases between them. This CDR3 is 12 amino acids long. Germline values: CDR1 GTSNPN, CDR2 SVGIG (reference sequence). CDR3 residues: CAWSPDRAKLFF. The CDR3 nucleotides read TGTGCCTGGAGCCCCGACCGAGCAAAACTGTTTTTT.

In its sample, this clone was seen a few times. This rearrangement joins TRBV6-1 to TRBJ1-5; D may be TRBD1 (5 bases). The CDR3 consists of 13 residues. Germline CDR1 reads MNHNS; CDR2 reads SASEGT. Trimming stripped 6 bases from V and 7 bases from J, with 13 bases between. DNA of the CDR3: TGTGCCAGCAGGTCAGGGTTGGGCCAGCCCCAGCATTTT. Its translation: CASRSGLGQPQHF.

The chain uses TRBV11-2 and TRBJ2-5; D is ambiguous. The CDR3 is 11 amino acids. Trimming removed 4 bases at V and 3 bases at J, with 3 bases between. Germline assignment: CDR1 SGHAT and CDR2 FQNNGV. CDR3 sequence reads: CASSWEETQYF. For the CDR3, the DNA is TGTGCCAGCAGCTGGGAAGAGACCCAGTACTTC.

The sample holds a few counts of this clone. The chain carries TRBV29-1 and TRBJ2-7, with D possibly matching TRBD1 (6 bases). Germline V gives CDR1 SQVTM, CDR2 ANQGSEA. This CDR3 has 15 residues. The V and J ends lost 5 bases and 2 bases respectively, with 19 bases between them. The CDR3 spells CSVPTRGHAPYEQYF. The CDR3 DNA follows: TGCAGCGTTCCAACACGGGGACATGCCCCCTACGAGCAGTACTTC.

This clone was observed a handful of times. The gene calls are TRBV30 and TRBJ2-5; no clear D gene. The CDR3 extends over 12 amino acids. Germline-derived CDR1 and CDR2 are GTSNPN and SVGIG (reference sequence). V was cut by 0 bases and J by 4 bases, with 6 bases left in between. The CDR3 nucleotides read TGTGCCTGGAGTGTCGACGGAGAGACCCAGTACTTC. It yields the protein CAWSVDGETQYF.

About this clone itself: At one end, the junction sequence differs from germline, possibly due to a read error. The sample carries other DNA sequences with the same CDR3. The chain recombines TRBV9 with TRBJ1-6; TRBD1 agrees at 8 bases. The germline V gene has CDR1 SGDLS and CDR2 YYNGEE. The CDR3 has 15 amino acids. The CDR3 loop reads CASTGTDRAVSPLHF. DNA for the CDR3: TGTGCCAGCACCGGTACGGACAGGGCAGTATCACCTCTCCACTTT. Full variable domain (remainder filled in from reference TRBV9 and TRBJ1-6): DSGVTQTPKHLITATGQRVTLRCSPRSGDLSVYWYQQSLDQGLQFLIQYYNGEERAKGNILERFSAQQFPDLHSELNLSSLELGDSALYFCASTGTDRAVSPLHFGNGTRLTVT.

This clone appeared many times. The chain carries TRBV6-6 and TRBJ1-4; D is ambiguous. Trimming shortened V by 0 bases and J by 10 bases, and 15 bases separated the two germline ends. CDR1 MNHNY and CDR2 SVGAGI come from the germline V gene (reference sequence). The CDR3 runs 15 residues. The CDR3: CASSYSAQGLGKLFF. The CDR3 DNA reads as TGTGCCAGCAGTTACTCAGCCCAAGGTCTCGGAAAACTGTTTTTT.

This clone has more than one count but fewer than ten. CDR3 loop: CASSIGTVNEQFF. The CDR3 DNA follows: TGTGCCAGCAGTATCGGGACAGTCAATGAGCAGTTCTTC. The V call is TRBV6-1, the J call TRBJ2-1; 7 nucleotides align to TRBD1. The J segment lost 6 bases and the V segment lost 5 bases, leaving 4 bases of the junction unmatched. This CDR3 has 13 amino acids. Germline lookup yields CDR1 MNHNS and CDR2 SASEGT.

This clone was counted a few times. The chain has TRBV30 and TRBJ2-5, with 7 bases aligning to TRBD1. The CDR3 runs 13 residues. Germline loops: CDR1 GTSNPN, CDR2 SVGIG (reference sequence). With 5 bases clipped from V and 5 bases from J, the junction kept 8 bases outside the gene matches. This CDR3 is CAWGETGWETQYF. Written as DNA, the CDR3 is TGTGCCTGGGGTGAGACAGGGTGGGAGACCCAGTACTTC.

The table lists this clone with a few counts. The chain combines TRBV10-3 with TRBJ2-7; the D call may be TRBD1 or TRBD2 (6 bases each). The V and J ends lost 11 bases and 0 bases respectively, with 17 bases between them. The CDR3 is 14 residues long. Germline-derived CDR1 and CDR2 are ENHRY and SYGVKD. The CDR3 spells CASGAGARSYEQYF. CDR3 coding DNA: TGTGCCTCGGGGGCAGGGGCCCGCTCCTACGAGCAGTACTTC.

CDR3 sequence reads: CASSLGLQETQYF. CDR3 sequence (DNA): TGCGCCAGCAGCTTGGGCCTCCAAGAGACCCAGTACTTC. The J gene is TRBJ2-5, the V gene TRBV5-1; unclear D gene. Germline lookup yields CDR1 SGHRS and CDR2 YFSETQ. Trimming took 0 bases from V and 1 from J, leaving 4 bases between them. CDR3 length: 13 residues.

This CDR3 reads CASSPIQGTYGYTF. CDR3 bases: TGTGCCAGCAGCCCCATACAGGGAACCTATGGCTACACCTTC. The chain has TRBV5-6 and TRBJ1-2; D might be TRBD1 (6 bases). Germline V gene lookup returns CDR1 SGHDT and CDR2 YYEEEE. Trimming shortened V by 4 bases and J by 4 bases, and 14 bases separated the two germline ends. This CDR3 is built from 14 residues.

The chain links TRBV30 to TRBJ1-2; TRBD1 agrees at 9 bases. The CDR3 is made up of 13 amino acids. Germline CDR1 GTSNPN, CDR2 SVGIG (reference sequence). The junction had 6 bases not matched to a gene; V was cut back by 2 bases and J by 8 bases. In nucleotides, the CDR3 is TGTGCCTGGAGTTCCCTTACAGGGGGCGGCTACACCTTC. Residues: CAWSSLTGGGYTF.

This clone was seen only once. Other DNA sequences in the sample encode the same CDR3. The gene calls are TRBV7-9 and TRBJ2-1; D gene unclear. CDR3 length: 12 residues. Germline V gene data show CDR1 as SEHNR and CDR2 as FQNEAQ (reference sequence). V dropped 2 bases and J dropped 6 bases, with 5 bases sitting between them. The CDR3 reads CASSLISNEQFF. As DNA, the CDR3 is TGTGCCAGCAGCTTAATTAGCAATGAGCAGTTCTTC.

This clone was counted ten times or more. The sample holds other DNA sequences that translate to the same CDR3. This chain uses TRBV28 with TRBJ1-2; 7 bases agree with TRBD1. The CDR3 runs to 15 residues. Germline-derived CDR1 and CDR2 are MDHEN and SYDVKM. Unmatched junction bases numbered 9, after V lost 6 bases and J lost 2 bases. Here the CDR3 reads CASSDGTALNYGYTF. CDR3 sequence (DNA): TGTGCCAGCAGCGATGGGACAGCTCTCAACTATGGCTACACCTTC.

CDR3 in amino acids: CASSPQETNTEAFF. The CDR3 DNA reads TGTGCCAGCAGCCCTCAGGAGACGAACACTGAAGCTTTCTTT. This chain joins TRBV7-6 and TRBJ1-1; D gene ambiguous. With 5 bases removed from V and 1 base from J, the gap between germline ends came to 11 bases. This CDR3 is 14 amino acids long. CDR1 is SGHVS and CDR2 is FNYEAQ in the germline V gene. Variable domain in full (rest from reference TRBV7-6 and TRBJ1-1): GAGVSQSPRYKVTKRGQDVALRCDPISGHVSLYWYRQALGQGPEFLTYFNYEAQQDKSGLPNDRFSAERPEGSISTLTIQRTEQRDSAMYRCASSPQETNTEAFFGQGTRLTVV.

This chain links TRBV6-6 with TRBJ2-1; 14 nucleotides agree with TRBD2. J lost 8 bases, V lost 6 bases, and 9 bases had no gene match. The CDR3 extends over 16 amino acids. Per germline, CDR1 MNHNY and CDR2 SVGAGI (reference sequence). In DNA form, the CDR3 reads TGTGCCAGCAGGACACCTGGGACTAGCGGGGGTGATGAGCAGTTCTTC. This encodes CASRTPGTSGGDEQFF.

This chain's CDR3 is CASSWRQGEDEQYF. DNA of the CDR3: TGCGCCAGCAGTTGGCGACAGGGAGAGGACGAGCAGTACTTC. The chain carries TRBV5-1 and TRBJ2-7; 7 bases agree with TRBD1. This CDR3 contains 14 residues. Germline V lookup: CDR1 SGHRS, CDR2 YFSETQ. The junction had 10 bases not matched to a gene; V was cut back by 5 bases and J by 5 bases. The whole variable domain, filled in from reference TRBV5-1 and TRBJ2-7, reads KAGVTQTPRYLIKTRGQQVTLSCSPISGHRSVSWYQQTPGQGLQFLFEYFSETQRNKGNFPGRFSGRQFSNSRSEMNVSTLELGDSALYLCASSWRQGEDEQYFGPGTRLTVT.

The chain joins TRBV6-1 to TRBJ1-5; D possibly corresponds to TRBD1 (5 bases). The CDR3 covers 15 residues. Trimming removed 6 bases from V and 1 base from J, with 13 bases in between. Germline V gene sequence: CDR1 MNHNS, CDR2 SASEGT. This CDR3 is CASRPQGMSNQPQHF. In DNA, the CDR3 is TGTGCCAGCAGACCTCAGGGAATGAGCAATCAGCCCCAGCATTTT.

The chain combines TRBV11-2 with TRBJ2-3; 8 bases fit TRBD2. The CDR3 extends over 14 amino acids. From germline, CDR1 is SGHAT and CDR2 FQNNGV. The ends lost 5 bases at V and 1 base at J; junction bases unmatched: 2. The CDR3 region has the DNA TGTGCCAGCAGCCCGGGACTAGGCACAGATACGCAGTATTTT. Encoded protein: CASSPGLGTDTQYF. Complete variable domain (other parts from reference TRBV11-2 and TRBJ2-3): EAGVAQSPRYKIIEKRQSVAFWCNPISGHATLYWYQQILGQGPKLLIQFQNNGVVDDSQLPKDRFSAERLKGVDSTLKIQPAKLEDSAVYLCASSPGLGTDTQYFGPGTRLTVL.